The text below deals with one T cell receptor (beta chain). Generated by immunoSEQ multiplex PCR, the TCRdb table keeps only in-frame clones and is missing some. The data contain about 270,000 clones, about 91% of them singletons. J was trimmed by 6 bases and V by 6 bases; bases with no gene match: 7. Germline V lookup: CDR1 MNHEY, CDR2 SVGEGT. The CDR3 contains 14 residues. The sample comes from a study of blood T cell repertoires in COVID-19. The V call is TRBV6-2 or TRBV6-3, the J call TRBJ2-7, with TRBD2 matching 11 bases. The sample taken for sequencing was PBMCs or T cells enriched from blood (not recorded which). This TCR was sampled from a middle-aged woman with acute COVID-19. CDR3: CASSGLAGPSEQYV. The CDR3 bases are TGTGCCAGCAGCGGACTAGCGGGTCCGTCCGAGCAGTACGTC.